This T cell receptor beta chain is from a study of T cells in localized non-small cell lung cancer. The CDR3 loop spans 14 amino acids. Germline V gene sequence: CDR1 LNHDA, CDR2 SQIVND (reference sequence). Trimming removed 5 bases at V and 0 bases at J, with 8 bases between. Method: immunoSEQ multiplex PCR; TCRdb's copy keeps in-frame clones and lacks some. The table includes fewer than 2,000 clones, approximately 15% detected once. Sequenced material: normal lung tissue next to the tumor, taken before any cancer treatment. V is TRBV19 and J is TRBJ1-5; D unresolved. The TCR was taken from a man aged 35 to 69 with stage II squamous cell lung carcinoma. The CDR3 reads CASSYDYSNQPQHF. The CDR3 DNA reads as TGTGCCAGTAGTTACGATTATAGCAATCAGCCCCAGCATTTT.